The present TCR beta chain was sequenced within a study of CD8 T cells in Susac syndrome. The V end lost 4 bases, the J end lost 4 bases, and 14 bases lay between the germline ends. CDR1 and CDR2 (germline): SGHNT, YYREEE (reference sequence). The CDR3 contains 15 residues. Both CD4+ and CD8+ T cells were negatively isolated, and TEMRA cells underwent FACS enrichment. RNA totalling about 0.5 to 1 ug underwent reverse transcription with random hexamers. TCRdb passed the immunoSEQ multiplex PCR reads through MiXCR, listing each CDR3 protein once. The profile shows about 150,000 distinct CDR3 sequences, approximately 95% of them singletons.

The V call is TRBV5-4, the J call TRBJ2-2; no reliable D call. Sequencing was carried out using CD4+ T cells from PBMCs. This TCR derives from a human donor with Susac syndrome. CDR3 residues: CASSHRTPGTGELFF. The CDR3 DNA is TGTGCCAGCAGCCATCGGACCCCGGGCACCGGGGAGCTGTTTTTT.